This is a list of T cell receptor beta chains from one sample in a study of T-cell reconstitution after alpha-beta-depleted transplantation in children. TCRdb used MiXCR to reprocess the PCR reads, holding one entry per CDR3 protein. The data contain hundreds of thousands of distinct CDR3 sequences, roughly a tenth of them singletons. The starting material was PBMCs from the stem cell graft donor, obtained from the stem cell graft. These receptors originate from a human donor who donated a stem cell graft to a child with acute lymphoblastic leukemia. CDR3s include the opening cysteine and the closing phenylalanine or tryptophan. The D gene is left open where the match is weak. A row's size may be missing; if present it is once, few, many or a size class.

d_call j_call v_call clone_size cdr3_aa cdr3_nt
- TRBJ2-7 TRBV4-1 many CASSQDPLRRTQDEQYF TGCGCCAGCAGCCAAGATCCCCTGAGACGAACTCAGGACGAGCAGTACTTC
- TRBJ2-3 TRBV7-2 - CASSAGGGRRDTQYF TGTGCCAGCAGCGCAGGGGGGGGCCGGAGAGATACGCAGTATTTT
- TRBJ1-3 TRBV25-1 - CASSEFGVKAGNTIYF TGTGCCAGCAGTGAATTTGGGGTAAAGGCTGGAAACACCATATATTTT
TRBD2 TRBJ2-3 TRBV25-1 many CASSRGGTDTQYF TGTGCCAGCAGCCGGGGGGGAACAGATACGCAGTATTTT
- TRBJ1-5 TRBV18 few CASSPQGYNQPQHF TGTGCCAGCTCACCACAGGGGTACAATCAGCCCCAGCATTTT
- TRBJ1-5 TRBV7-8 many CASSFDSNPHQPQHF TGTGCCAGCAGCTTCGACAGTAACCCCCATCAGCCCCAGCATTTT
TRBD2 TRBJ2-3 TRBV6-4 many CASSAQAGGGSTDTQYF TGTGCCAGCAGTGCCCAAGCGGGGGGTGGTAGCACAGATACGCAGTATTTT
TRBD1 TRBJ2-7 TRBV27 - CASSMTGYEQYF TGTGCCAGCAGTATGACAGGGTACGAGCAGTACTTC
- TRBJ2-5 TRBV14 - CASSQVRGRVHQETQYF TGTGCCAGCAGCCAAGTTAGAGGACGGGTCCACCAAGAGACCCAGTACTTC
- TRBJ1-1 TRBV5-4 few CASSPPGGSVNTEAFF TGTGCCAGCAGCCCCCCGGGGGGCTCGGTGAACACTGAAGCTTTCTTT
- TRBJ1-2 TRBV20-1 many CSAAANRIGYGYTF TGCAGTGCCGCGGCCAACAGGATTGGGTATGGCTACACCTTC
TRBD1 TRBJ1-2 TRBV29-1 - CSGSDRGYGYTF TGCAGCGGGTCCGACAGGGGCTATGGCTACACCTTC
TRBD1 TRBJ2-5 TRBV18 - CASSPSGTGNQETQYF TGTGCCAGCTCACCCAGCGGGACAGGGAACCAAGAGACCCAGTACTTC
TRBD1 TRBJ2-7 TRBV10-3 many CAIRTGGADYEQYF TGTGCCATCAGGACAGGGGGCGCGGACTACGAGCAGTACTTC
- TRBJ2-5 TRBV18 - CASSPGVQETQYF TGTGCCAGCTCACCGGGCGTACAAGAGACCCAGTACTTC
- TRBJ2-3 TRBV7-9 few CASSSEYHTDTQYF TGTGCCAGCAGCTCCGAATATCACACAGATACGCAGTATTTT
- TRBJ2-6 TRBV6-5 many CASSYPGVSGANVLTF TGTGCCAGCAGTTACCCGGGGGTCTCAGGGGCCAACGTCCTGACTTTC
- TRBJ1-2 TRBV6-5 - CASSYSREEYGYTF TGTGCCAGCAGTTACTCGCGGGAAGAATATGGCTACACCTTC
- TRBJ2-1 TRBV14 - CASSGSQVYNEQFF TGTGCCAGCAGTGGGAGTCAGGTCTACAATGAGCAGTTCTTC
- TRBJ2-1 TRBV23-1 - CASSHSGLSYNEQFF TGCGCCAGCAGTCACTCGGGACTCTCCTACAATGAGCAGTTCTTC
- TRBJ1-1 TRBV7-9 - CASSPVMDTEAFF TGTGCCAGCAGCCCCGTCATGGATACTGAAGCTTTCTTT
- TRBJ2-5 TRBV9 few CASVKGSGSETQYF TGTGCCAGCGTCAAAGGCAGTGGCAGCGAGACCCAGTACTTC
TRBD1 TRBJ2-4 TRBV4-3 - CASSQEGPGGANIQYF TGCGCCAGCAGCCAAGAGGGTCCAGGGGGCGCGAACATTCAGTACTTC
- TRBJ2-1 TRBV27 - CASSKGLGTSNEQFF TGTGCCAGCAGTAAAGGCCTCGGGACCTCCAATGAGCAGTTCTTC
TRBD1 TRBJ1-1 TRBV29-1 few CSVVGGTGEAFF TGCAGCGTTGTGGGGGGGACAGGGGAGGCTTTCTTT
- TRBJ2-7 TRBV6-2/TRBV6-3 few CASSYEFAKVNYEQYF TGTGCCAGCAGTTACGAGTTCGCCAAAGTGAACTACGAGCAGTACTTC
- TRBJ2-5 TRBV20-1 few CSATQILETQYF TGCAGTGCTACCCAAATACTCGAGACCCAGTACTTC
- TRBJ2-7 TRBV7-9 few CASSPADRGSGTSQYF TGTGCCAGCAGCCCAGCGGACAGAGGGTCAGGTACGAGTCAGTACTTC
- TRBJ2-1 TRBV6-4 - CASSLGGGPGNEQFF TGTGCCAGCTCGTTGGGGGGGGGGCCGGGGAATGAGCAGTTCTTC
- TRBJ1-2 TRBV3-1 - CASSQVDYGYTF TGTGCCAGCAGCCAGGTGGACTATGGCTACACCTTC
- TRBJ1-1 TRBV29-1 few CSVEGRVYTEAFF TGCAGCGTTGAAGGCAGGGTGTACACTGAAGCTTTCTTT
TRBD1 TRBJ2-5 TRBV5-1 many CASSAGTDEETQYF TGCGCCAGCAGCGCCGGGACAGATGAAGAGACCCAGTACTTC
- TRBJ2-2 TRBV19 - CASSASRRGTGELFF TGTGCCAGTTCAGCTAGCCGGCGTGGCACCGGGGAGCTGTTTTTT
- TRBJ1-1 TRBV29-1 many CSVTGAGEAFF TGCAGCGTTACAGGTGCAGGGGAAGCTTTCTTT
- TRBJ2-1 TRBV9 - CASSLGDSNRDRNEQFF TGTGCCAGCAGCCTGGGTGACTCGAACAGGGATCGCAATGAGCAGTTCTTC
TRBD2 TRBJ2-7 TRBV20-1 many CSFLPTSGGSYEQYF TGCAGCTTTCTCCCCACTAGCGGGGGATCCTACGAGCAGTACTTC
- TRBJ1-1 TRBV29-1 - CSVGTGFEAFF TGCAGCGTTGGGACGGGTTTTGAAGCTTTCTTT
- TRBJ2-7 TRBV7-2 few CASSPTAASYEQYF TGTGCCAGCAGCCCGACAGCGGCCTCCTACGAGCAGTACTTC
TRBD1 TRBJ2-5 TRBV7-2 many CASSPQGIGLETQYF TGTGCCAGCAGCCCACAGGGGATTGGATTAGAGACCCAGTACTTC
- TRBJ1-1 TRBV5-1 many CASSPRGYEAFF TGCGCCAGCAGCCCACGGGGGTATGAAGCTTTCTTT
- TRBJ2-6 TRBV5-1 few CASSSTVGPSGANVLTF TGCGCCAGCAGCTCGACCGTTGGGCCCTCTGGGGCCAACGTCCTGACTTTC
- TRBJ2-7 TRBV21-1 many CASSKNVTGSSYEQYF TGTGCCAGCAGCAAAAATGTGACAGGGAGCTCCTACGAGCAGTACTTC
TRBD2 TRBJ2-1 TRBV10-3 many CAISESGRGESYNEQFF TGTGCCATCAGTGAGTCGGGGCGGGGGGAATCCTACAATGAGCAGTTCTTC
TRBD2 TRBJ2-1 TRBV7-7 many CASSLLPGLTTWTSGSNEQFF TGTGCCAGCAGCCTATTGCCGGGCTTAACTACATGGACTAGTGGTTCCAATGAGCAGTTCTTC
- TRBJ1-2 TRBV7-2 few CASSLELQGSHGYTF TGTGCCAGCAGCTTAGAACTACAGGGTAGTCATGGCTACACCTTC
TRBD2 TRBJ2-7 TRBV5-1 - CASSPYPGLAIEQYF TGCGCCAGCAGCCCGTACCCGGGACTAGCGATCGAGCAGTACTTC
- TRBJ1-6 TRBV5-1 - CASSSNGDSPLHF TGCGCCAGCAGCTCAAACGGGGATTCACCCCTCCACTTT